This T cell receptor beta chain was documented in a study of blood T cell repertoires in COVID-19. On the study more broadly: COVID-19 samples, acute and convalescent, were from the United States, Italy and Spain.

Germline CDR1 and CDR2: WNHNN and SYGVQD (reference sequence). The J segment lost 2 bases and the V segment lost 4 bases, leaving 14 bases of the junction unmatched. This CDR3 is built from 17 residues. Per the authors' pipeline: Quantification of nucleated cells was approximated via reference gene primer amplification. Assay used: immunoSEQ multiplex PCR; TCRdb lists only in-frame clones, some missing. D and trimming come from the DNA, and the V and J calls and clone size come from that table. The data show around 120,000 clones, with about 92% seen just once and 3.5% to 5% held by the top ten. The TCR was taken from a man aged 60 to 75 with COVID-19, enrolled during active disease. V gene TRBV10-1 combines with J gene TRBJ2-7; 7 bases match TRBD1. The sequencing sample was made of peripheral blood. The CDR3 reads CASSGRGNGTKTYEQYF. DNA of the CDR3: TGCGCCAGCAGTGGCAGGGGGAACGGGACAAAAACCTACGAGCAGTACTTC.